This is a list of T cell receptor beta chains from one sample in a study of somatic mutations in cytotoxic T cells in rheumatoid arthritis. TCRdb keeps only in-frame clones here, not all; method: immunoSEQ multiplex PCR. The sample lists 20,000 to 25,000 clones, more than 80% occurring once. The sequenced sample consisted of CD8+ T cells sorted from blood. Source of these receptors: an adult with rheumatoid arthritis. The CDR3 runs from the conserved cysteine through the conserved F or W. A D gene is named only where the DNA matches it firmly. Size values are once, few and many counts, or a class for expanded clones, and some rows have none.

V: TRBV2; J: TRBJ2-5; D: NA; size: NA; CDR3: CASRLGAAPQETQYF; DNA: TGTGCCAGCCGTCTTGGGGCAGCTCCTCAAGAGACCCAGTACTTC
V: TRBV4-1; J: TRBJ1-5; D: NA; size: few; CDR3: CASSPTGQERPQHF; DNA: TGCGCCAGCAGCCCTACGGGCCAGGAGCGGCCCCAGCATTTT
V: TRBV5-1; J: TRBJ2-7; D: NA; size: few; CDR3: CASSWDGTYEQYF; DNA: TGCGCCAGCAGCTGGGACGGGACCTACGAGCAGTACTTC
V: TRBV6-4; J: TRBJ2-1; D: TRBD2; size: NA; CDR3: CASSDSGTSGENNEQFF; DNA: TGTGCCAGCAGTGACTCGGGGACTAGCGGGGAAAACAATGAGCAGTTCTTC
V: TRBV6-5; J: TRBJ2-7; D: NA; size: NA; CDR3: CASSLIQGNEQYF; DNA: TGTGCCAGCAGTTTAATCCAGGGTAACGAGCAGTACTTC
V: TRBV4-1; J: TRBJ1-1; D: NA; size: NA; CDR3: CASSQEGLYTEAFF; DNA: TGCGCCAGCAGCCAAGAAGGGTTGTACACTGAAGCTTTCTTT
V: TRBV6-1; J: TRBJ2-7; D: TRBD1; size: NA; CDR3: CASSRLDRGLDEQYF; DNA: TGTGCCAGCAGCAGATTGGACAGGGGGCTCGACGAGCAGTACTTC
V: TRBV5-4; J: TRBJ1-1; D: NA; size: NA; CDR3: CASSSTPKALNTEAFF; DNA: TGTGCCAGCAGCTCCACCCCTAAAGCCTTGAACACTGAAGCTTTCTTT
V: TRBV9; J: TRBJ2-3; D: TRBD2; size: NA; CDR3: CASSVRSGGPRQEAQYF; DNA: TGTGCCAGCAGCGTGAGGAGCGGGGGGCCGCGGCAGGAGGCGCAGTATTTT
V: TRBV7-9; J: TRBJ2-3; D: TRBD2; size: NA; CDR3: CASSLAIFSGGRYTDTQYF; DNA: TGTGCCAGCAGCTTAGCAATTTTTAGCGGGGGGCGCTACACAGATACGCAGTATTTT
V: TRBV4-1; J: TRBJ1-3; D: NA; size: few; CDR3: CASSRIPNPGNTIYF; DNA: TGCGCCAGCAGCCGAATACCCAACCCTGGAAACACCATATATTTT
V: TRBV6-5; J: TRBJ2-5; D: NA; size: NA; CDR3: CASSYSGPRRGETQYF; DNA: TGTGCCAGCAGTTATTCCGGGCCCCGGAGGGGAGAGACCCAGTACTTC
V: TRBV19; J: TRBJ1-2; D: TRBD1; size: NA; CDR3: CASSIDRLGQANYGYTF; DNA: TGTGCCAGTAGTATAGATCGCCTGGGACAGGCTAACTATGGCTACACCTTC
V: TRBV5-5; J: TRBJ1-2; D: NA; size: NA; CDR3: CASSPSPTGYTNYGYTF; DNA: TGTGCCAGCAGCCCTTCTCCGACAGGCTACACTAACTATGGCTACACCTTC
V: TRBV5-1; J: TRBJ2-5; D: NA; size: NA; CDR3: CASSRGGETQYF; DNA: TGCGCCAGCAGTCGGGGCGGGGAGACCCAGTACTTC
V: TRBV11-2; J: TRBJ2-2; D: NA; size: NA; CDR3: CATYVPGELFF; DNA: TGTGCCACCTATGTCCCCGGGGAGCTGTTTTTT
V: TRBV19; J: TRBJ2-7; D: NA; size: NA; CDR3: CASSLRGNSYEQYF; DNA: TGTGCCAGTAGCCTACGGGGCAACTCCTACGAGCAGTACTTC
V: TRBV6-5; J: TRBJ1-5; D: NA; size: NA; CDR3: CASSTLGGGQPQHF; DNA: TGTGCCAGCAGTACCCTGGGGGGAGGTCAGCCCCAGCATTTT
V: TRBV10-3; J: TRBJ2-7; D: TRBD1; size: NA; CDR3: CAISESLGTGGDEQYF; DNA: TGTGCCATCAGTGAGTCGTTAGGGACAGGGGGCGACGAGCAGTACTTC
V: TRBV5-6; J: TRBJ2-7; D: NA; size: medium-sized; CDR3: CASSPFPRPYEQYF; DNA: TGTGCCAGCAGCCCATTCCCCCGTCCCTACGAGCAGTACTTC
V: TRBV11-2; J: TRBJ2-2; D: NA; size: NA; CDR3: CASSLMENTGELFF; DNA: TGTGCCAGCAGCTTAATGGAGAACACCGGGGAGCTGTTTTTT
V: TRBV5-1; J: TRBJ2-3; D: NA; size: NA; CDR3: CASSSRTSTDTQYF; DNA: TGCGCCAGCAGCTCAAGGACTAGCACAGATACGCAGTATTTT
V: TRBV5-1; J: TRBJ1-1; D: TRBD1; size: few; CDR3: CASSWTGGFTEAFF; DNA: TGCGCCAGCAGCTGGACAGGGGGCTTCACTGAAGCTTTCTTT
V: TRBV5-6; J: TRBJ1-3; D: NA; size: NA; CDR3: CASTFGRAGNTIYF; DNA: TGTGCCAGCACATTTGGCAGGGCTGGAAACACCATATATTTT
V: TRBV27; J: TRBJ2-7; D: TRBD1; size: NA; CDR3: CASSLEGTGSYEQYF; DNA: TGTGCCAGCAGTTTAGAAGGGACAGGGTCCTACGAGCAGTACTTC
V: TRBV7-9; J: TRBJ1-1; D: NA; size: NA; CDR3: CASSVGTGHEAFF; DNA: TGTGCCAGCAGCGTCGGGACGGGCCATGAAGCTTTCTTT
V: TRBV4-1; J: TRBJ1-6; D: NA; size: NA; CDR3: CASSPIAGNSPLHF; DNA: TGCGCCAGCAGCCCTATCGCAGGGAACTCACCCCTCCACTTT
V: TRBV6-6; J: TRBJ2-7; D: TRBD2; size: few; CDR3: CASSSGPASGIYEQYF; DNA: TGTGCCAGCAGTTCAGGACCCGCTAGCGGAATCTACGAGCAGTACTTC
V: TRBV15; J: TRBJ2-1; D: TRBD2; size: NA; CDR3: CATSRGSGGAMDEQFF; DNA: TGTGCCACCAGCAGAGGAAGCGGGGGGGCCATGGATGAGCAGTTCTTC
V: TRBV6-5; J: TRBJ1-1; D: NA; size: NA; CDR3: CASSFTADTEAFF; DNA: TGTGCCAGCAGTTTCACCGCGGACACTGAAGCTTTCTTT
V: TRBV27; J: TRBJ1-1; D: NA; size: NA; CDR3: CASRMRDTEAFF; DNA: TGTGCCAGCAGAATGAGGGACACCGAAGCTTTCTTT
V: TRBV4-2; J: TRBJ2-7; D: NA; size: NA; CDR3: CASSQDFDPGVYEQYF; DNA: TGTGCCAGCAGCCAAGATTTCGACCCCGGGGTATACGAGCAGTACTTC
V: TRBV5-6; J: TRBJ1-5; D: NA; size: NA; CDR3: CASSLGAGGGNQPQHF; DNA: TGTGCCAGCAGCTTGGGCGCTGGGGGAGGCAATCAGCCCCAGCATTTT
V: TRBV7-6; J: TRBJ2-1; D: TRBD2; size: medium-sized; CDR3: CASSSPQGGDHNEQFF; DNA: TGTGCCAGCAGCTCTCCTCAGGGAGGGGACCACAATGAGCAGTTCTTC
V: TRBV5-4; J: TRBJ1-4; D: NA; size: NA; CDR3: CATADPNDNEKLFF; DNA: TGTGCCACCGCGGACCCTAACGATAATGAAAAACTGTTTTTT
V: TRBV19; J: TRBJ2-7; D: TRBD2; size: NA; CDR3: CASTTSGSSYEQYF; DNA: TGTGCCAGTACTACTAGCGGGAGCTCCTACGAGCAGTACTTC
V: TRBV7-6; J: TRBJ2-7; D: TRBD1; size: NA; CDR3: CASSLTPGQGDEQYF; DNA: TGTGCCAGCAGCTTAACGCCGGGACAGGGTGACGAGCAGTACTTC
V: TRBV2; J: TRBJ2-7; D: TRBD2; size: NA; CDR3: CASSPGLAYEQYF; DNA: TGTGCCAGCAGCCCAGGACTAGCCTACGAGCAGTACTTC
V: TRBV2; J: TRBJ2-3; D: NA; size: few; CDR3: CASSSWQGSTDTQYF; DNA: TGTGCCAGCAGTTCTTGGCAGGGGTCCACAGATACGCAGTATTTT
V: TRBV4-3; J: TRBJ2-7; D: NA; size: NA; CDR3: CASSQVAGHPLEQYF; DNA: TGCGCCAGCAGCCAAGTGGCGGGACACCCCCTCGAGCAGTACTTC
V: TRBV6-1; J: TRBJ1-1; D: NA; size: few; CDR3: CASSELLGRDTEAFF; DNA: TGTGCCAGCAGTGAATTATTAGGTAGGGACACTGAAGCTTTCTTT
V: TRBV7-3; J: TRBJ1-6; D: NA; size: few; CDR3: CASSLGGGGSPLHF; DNA: TGTGCCAGCAGCTTGGGGGGGGGAGGATCACCCCTCCACTTT
V: TRBV5-8; J: TRBJ1-5; D: TRBD1; size: NA; CDR3: CASTRGQGSHQPQHF; DNA: TGTGCCAGCACTAGGGGACAGGGAAGCCATCAGCCCCAGCATTTT
V: TRBV13; J: TRBJ2-6; D: NA; size: NA; CDR3: CASSDQWGTGANVLTF; DNA: TGTGCCAGCAGCGACCAATGGGGAACTGGGGCCAACGTCCTGACTTTC
V: TRBV28; J: TRBJ2-3; D: NA; size: NA; CDR3: CASSAGTQWSDTQYF; DNA: TGTGCCAGCAGCGCAGGGACGCAGTGGTCTGATACGCAGTATTTT
V: TRBV27; J: TRBJ1-1; D: NA; size: NA; CDR3: CASSWYRDSGALVPNTEAFF; DNA: TGTGCCAGCAGTTGGTATCGGGACTCTGGGGCGTTAGTCCCTAATACTGAAGCTTTCTTT
V: TRBV5-1; J: TRBJ1-2; D: TRBD1; size: once; CDR3: CASSLAWTGGDGYTF; DNA: TGCGCCAGCAGCTTGGCTTGGACAGGGGGCGATGGCTACACCTTC
V: TRBV5-6; J: TRBJ1-2; D: NA; size: NA; CDR3: CASSLIYDSDYGYTF; DNA: TGTGCCAGCAGCTTGATTTACGACAGCGACTATGGCTACACCTTC
V: TRBV6-1; J: TRBJ1-1; D: NA; size: NA; CDR3: CASSGERHRNTEAFF; DNA: TGTGCCAGCAGCGGCGAAAGACACCGCAACACTGAAGCTTTCTTT
V: TRBV19; J: TRBJ2-5; D: NA; size: few; CDR3: CASSGAVAETQYF; DNA: TGTGCCAGTAGTGGGGCGGTAGCGGAGACCCAGTACTTC
V: TRBV5-7; J: TRBJ1-1; D: NA; size: NA; CDR3: CASSSRRPRGSGTEAFF; DNA: TGTGCCAGCAGCTCGCGGAGGCCCCGGGGCAGCGGCACTGAAGCTTTCTTT
V: TRBV6-5; J: TRBJ2-2; D: NA; size: NA; CDR3: CASSLRVFPGELFF; DNA: TGTGCCAGCAGTTTGAGGGTATTCCCCGGGGAGCTGTTTTTT
V: TRBV5-6; J: TRBJ2-1; D: TRBD1; size: NA; CDR3: CASSPIDRATTDYNEQFF; DNA: TGTGCCAGCAGCCCCATTGACAGGGCGACGACCGACTACAATGAGCAGTTCTTC